This T cell receptor beta chain was recovered during a study of blood T cells in healthy people across ages. This CDR3 region has 17 residues. Per the germline V gene, CDR1 is MNHEY and CDR2 is SMNVEV (reference sequence). A J-beta primer mix and a sample-barcoded 5' primer were used in a second PCR of about 7 to 11 cycles. TCRdb used MiXCR to reprocess the 5' RACE reads, holding one entry per CDR3 protein. The table lists over 500,000 distinct CDR3 sequences, around 27% of them singletons. The same data also went into a second study, on T cells of mothers and their children.

This chain uses TRBV27 with TRBJ2-5, with D perhaps matching TRBD2 (6 bases). The DNA end is more similar to TRBJ2-1, so the J call may be wrong. This TCR was sampled from a boy between 2 and 10 years old in good health. Specimen: blood. The CDR3 DNA is TGTGCCAGCATCCGCAACACGGGACGGAGGGCCTACAATGAGCAGTTCTTC. It codes for CASIRNTGRRAYNEQFF.